The 29 T cell receptor beta chains below all came from one sample that was sequenced in a study of blood T cell repertoires in COVID-19. Produced via immunoSEQ multiplex PCR; TCRdb's table is partial and in-frame only. The sample has 300,000 to 400,000 clones, about 90% seen once. Specimen: peripheral blood. These receptors came from a woman in her fifties or sixties with COVID-19, enrolled during active disease.

The rearrangement joins TRBV28 to TRBJ1-1, with 10 nucleotides matching TRBD1. V lost 5 bases and J lost 4; bases outside the gene matches: 7. CDR1 is MDHEN and CDR2 is SYDVKM in the germline V gene. The CDR3 runs 15 residues. Here the CDR3 reads CASSLTTGGFTEAFF. CDR3 in DNA: TGTGCCAGCAGTCTCACGACAGGGGGCTTCACTGAAGCTTTCTTT. Using reference TRBV28 and TRBJ1-1 for the parts outside the CDR3, the full variable domain is DVKVTQSSRYLVKRTGEKVFLECVQDMDHENMFWYRQDPGLGLRLIYFSYDVKMKEKGDIPEGYSVSREKKERFSLILESASTNQTSMYLCASSLTTGGFTEAFFGQGTRLTVV.

V gene TRBV29-1 combines with J gene TRBJ1-2; 8 positions agree with TRBD1. This CDR3 comprises 12 residues. The germline CDR1 and CDR2 sequences are SQVTM and ANQGSEA. V gave up 4 bases and J gave up 8 bases; unmatched junction bases: 6. The CDR3 spells CSVARQGIGYTF. The CDR3 region has the DNA TGCAGCGTTGCTAGACAGGGGATAGGCTACACCTTC.

The V and J genes are TRBV7-3 and TRBJ2-1; 13 bases line up with TRBD2. Germline CDR1 reads SGHTA; CDR2 reads FQGTGA. This CDR3 is built from 16 residues. With 5 bases clipped from V and 2 bases from J, the junction kept 3 bases outside the gene matches. This CDR3 is CASSRTSGGAYNEQFF. The DNA for the CDR3 is TGTGCCAGCAGCCGGACTAGCGGGGGTGCCTACAATGAGCAGTTCTTC.

The chain is built from TRBV9 and TRBJ2-2; maybe TRBD2 (6 bases). This CDR3 region has 15 residues. Germline V CDR1 and CDR2: SGDLS, YYNGEE. V lost 2 bases, J lost 0 bases, and 8 bases lay in between. The CDR3 nucleotides are TGTGCCAGCAGCGTGGGACTTGCGAACACCGGGGAGCTGTTTTTT. Translation gives CASSVGLANTGELFF.

The V gene is TRBV7-9, the J gene TRBJ2-7; 9 nucleotides agree with TRBD2. V shed 11 bases and J 7 bases; nucleotides not matched to a gene: 15. The CDR3 extends over 14 amino acids. Germline V gene sequence: CDR1 SEHNR, CDR2 FQNEAQ (reference sequence). The CDR3, as DNA: TGTGCCGGGGGAAGAGCGGGGGGTCCAGGAGAGCAGTACTTC. Translating it yields CAGGRAGGPGEQYF.

This rearrangement joins TRBV27 to TRBJ2-1, with 13 bases aligning to TRBD2. The length of the CDR3 is 16 residues. The V segment lost 5 bases and the J segment 4 bases; nucleotides outside the gene matches: 5. The germline CDR1 and CDR2 sequences are MNHEY and SMNVEV (reference sequence). CDR3 loop: CASSPGLAGAYNEQFF. In nucleotides, the CDR3 is TGTGCCAGCAGTCCCGGACTAGCGGGGGCGTACAATGAGCAGTTCTTC.

This clone was counted many times. The V call is TRBV7-8, the J call TRBJ1-4; 7 bases agree with TRBD1. V shed 3 bases and J 7 bases; nucleotides not matched to a gene: 14. Germline CDR1 and CDR2: SGHVS and FQNEAQ. This CDR3 has 17 residues. CDR3 in amino acids: CASSFPGQVVPSEKLFF. DNA for the CDR3: TGTGCCAGCAGCTTCCCCGGACAGGTTGTACCTTCTGAAAAACTGTTTTTT. The variable domain in full, completed from reference TRBV7-8 and TRBJ1-4, reads GAGVSQSPRYKVAKRGQDVALRCDPISGHVSLFWYQQALGQGPEFLTYFQNEAQLDKSGLPSDRFFAERPEGSVSTLKIQRTQQEDSAVYLCASSFPGQVVPSEKLFFGSGTQLSVL.

V gene TRBV2 combines with J gene TRBJ1-3, with D uncertain. The V and J ends lost 5 bases and 9 bases respectively, with 17 bases between them. Germline V CDR1 and CDR2: SNHLY, FYNNEI. The length of the CDR3 is 14 residues. For the CDR3, the DNA is TGTGCCAGCAGTCCACTACAGAGCGGAGGCACCATATATTTT. It encodes CASSPLQSGGTIYF.

CDR3: CASSSELVNTEAFF. As DNA, the CDR3 is TGCGCCAGCAGCTCGGAGTTGGTGAACACTGAAGCTTTCTTT. The chain couples TRBV5-1 to TRBJ1-1; D uncertain. The V gene lost 3 bases and the J gene lost 0 bases, with 9 bases spanning the gap. CDR1 is SGHRS and CDR2 is YFSETQ in the germline V gene. This CDR3 has 14 amino acids.

The chain uses TRBV5-1 and TRBJ2-2; perhaps TRBD1 as D (6 bases). This CDR3 has 15 residues. The V gene's germline CDR1 is SGHRS and CDR2 YFSETQ. V was cut by 2 bases and J by 4 bases, with 12 bases left in between. The CDR3 DNA is TGCGCCAGCAGCTTCGAAGGGGGTATCACCGGGGAGCTGTTTTTT. Its translation: CASSFEGGITGELFF.

CDR3 protein: CASKFIGPMEVAFF. In nucleotides, the CDR3 is TGTGCCAGCAAATTTATTGGGCCGATGGAGGTAGCTTTCTTT. The V call is TRBV28, the J call TRBJ1-1; D unresolved. Germline V gene lookup returns CDR1 MDHEN and CDR2 SYDVKM. This CDR3 contains 14 residues. V lost 7 bases and J 10 bases, leaving 22 bases between the germline ends.

V and J are TRBV7-7 and TRBJ2-2; D uncertain. CDR3 length equals 16 residues. The germline gives CDR1 SSHAT, CDR2 FNYEAQ (reference sequence). Trimming took 0 bases from V and 0 from J, leaving 8 bases between them. CDR3 protein: CASSLALTPNTGELFF. CDR3 DNA sequence: TGTGCCAGCAGCTTAGCGTTAACTCCGAACACCGGGGAGCTGTTTTTT. Full variable domain (outside the CDR3, taken from reference TRBV7-7 and TRBJ2-2): GAGVSQSPRYKVTKRGQDVTLRCDPISSHATLYWYQQALGQGPEFLTYFNYEAQPDKSGLPSDRFSAERPEGSISTLTIQRTEQRDSAMYRCASSLALTPNTGELFFGEGSRLTVL.

Of note for this clone: A read error may account for a junction end that differs from germline. This chain connects TRBV4-1 to TRBJ1-1; 8 bases fit TRBD1. The CDR3 totals 15 residues. The germline gives CDR1 MGHRA, CDR2 YSYEKL. The CDR3 DNA follows: TGCGCCAGCAGCCAAGATCATGCAGGGGGCAGTTCAACTATCTTT. This gives the protein CASSQDHAGGSSTIF.

The rearrangement joins TRBV30 to TRBJ1-6, with D maybe TRBD1 (5 bases). This CDR3 contains 12 residues. Per germline, CDR1 GTSNPN and CDR2 SVGIG (reference sequence). V was cut by 0 bases and J by 11 bases, with 8 bases left in between. CDR3: CAWSVTVPPLHF. CDR3 sequence (DNA): TGTGCCTGGAGTGTGACAGTTCCACCCCTCCACTTT.

This sequence joins TRBV11-1 and TRBJ2-3; a possible D gene is TRBD2 (6 bases). The CDR3 length is 14 residues. V gave up 2 bases and J gave up 3 bases, with 9 bases separating them. Looked up from germline, CDR1 is SGHAT and CDR2 is FQDESV (reference sequence). The CDR3 here is CASSLSGLTDTQYF. DNA for the CDR3: TGTGCCAGCAGCTTAAGCGGGTTAACAGATACGCAGTATTTT.

The rearrangement links TRBV19 to TRBJ2-7; the D gene is possibly TRBD1 (6 bases). The CDR3 consists of 11 residues. Trimming left V 5 bases short and J 5 bases short, with 7 bases between. Germline CDR1 reads LNHDA; CDR2 reads SQIVND (reference sequence). CDR3: CASSQGNEQYF. As DNA, the CDR3 is TGTGCCAGTAGTCAGGGGAACGAGCAGTACTTC.

The DNA of the CDR3 is TGTGCCAGTAGCCCAGGGGGCTGGACTGAAGCTTTCTTT. It codes for CASSPGGWTEAFF. This rearrangement joins TRBV19 to TRBJ1-1, with 8 bases that match TRBD1. CDR3 length: 13 residues. Germline V gene sequence: CDR1 LNHDA, CDR2 SQIVND (reference sequence). Unmatched junction bases numbered 5, after V lost 6 bases and J lost 5 bases.

The rearrangement uses TRBV11-2 and TRBJ2-2, with D possibly being TRBD1 (6 bases). Trimming removed 1 base at V and 7 bases at J, with 16 bases between. The CDR3 is 16 residues long. CDR1 and CDR2 from the germline V gene are SGHAT and FQNNGV. In DNA form, the CDR3 reads TGTGCCAGCAGCTTAGTCTGGCGCAGGGGTGGCGGGGAGCTGTTTTTT. The encoded protein is CASSLVWRRGGGELFF.

The rearrangement links TRBV3-1 (or the pseudogene TRBV3-2) to TRBJ1-2, with TRBD1 identical over 8 bases. V lost 2 bases and J lost 7; bases outside the gene matches: 9. This CDR3 has 15 residues. From germline, CDR1 is LGHDT and CDR2 YNNKEL (reference sequence). DNA of the CDR3: TGTGCCAGCAGCCAAAGGGCAGGGGGCTCGGGTGGCTACACCTTC. Its translation: CASSQRAGGSGGYTF.

V usage is TRBV18 and J usage is TRBJ1-1, with 8 bases lining up with TRBD1. The CDR3 is 15 residues long. CDR1 and CDR2 from the germline V gene are KGHSH and LQKENI. With 2 bases clipped from V and 0 bases from J, the junction kept 2 bases outside the gene matches. CDR3 region: CASSPLTGVNTEAFF. The DNA of the CDR3 is TGTGCCAGCTCACCATTGACAGGGGTGAACACTGAAGCTTTCTTT.

This CDR3 reads CASSLTGAVETQYF. The CDR3, as DNA: TGTGCCAGTAGCCTAACAGGGGCAGTAGAGACCCAGTACTTC. The V and J genes are TRBV19 and TRBJ2-5; TRBD1 agrees at 7 bases. Looked up from germline, CDR1 is LNHDA and CDR2 is SQIVND (reference sequence). The CDR3 consists of 14 residues. Trimming at V came to 6 bases and at J to 4 bases, leaving 8 bases not matched to a gene.

This clone has just a few counts. This rearrangement joins TRBV6-5 to TRBJ2-2; no clear D. V gave up 2 bases and J gave up 2 bases, with 6 bases separating them. Germline V gene lookup returns CDR1 MNHEY and CDR2 SVGAGI. The CDR3 extends over 14 amino acids. The CDR3 here is CASSYHHNTGELFF. Here the CDR3 DNA reads TGTGCCAGCAGTTACCATCATAACACCGGGGAGCTGTTTTTT.

The V and J genes are TRBV9 and TRBJ2-1, with TRBD2 identical over 12 bases. From germline, CDR1 is SGDLS and CDR2 YYNGEE. Trimming at V came to 2 bases and at J to 6 bases, leaving 6 bases not matched to a gene. There are 16 residues in the CDR3. This chain's CDR3 is CASSVSPSGGANEQFF. CDR3 sequence (DNA): TGTGCCAGCAGCGTGAGTCCTAGCGGGGGGGCCAATGAGCAGTTCTTC.

The genes are TRBV5-1 and TRBJ1-6; 8 bases agree with TRBD1. Trimming cost V 2 bases and J 7 bases; bases outside gene matches: 11. This CDR3 region has 17 residues. Germline loops: CDR1 SGHRS, CDR2 YFSETQ. CDR3 in amino acids: CASSLNSGTGENSPLHF. The CDR3, as DNA: TGCGCCAGCAGCTTAAACTCCGGGACAGGAGAAAATTCACCCCTCCACTTT. Looking up the rest from reference TRBV5-1 and TRBJ1-6 gives the full variable domain: KAGVTQTPRYLIKTRGQQVTLSCSPISGHRSVSWYQQTPGQGLQFLFEYFSETQRNKGNFPGRFSGRQFSNSRSEMNVSTLELGDSALYLCASSLNSGTGENSPLHFGNGTRLTVT.

J is TRBJ2-1 and V is TRBV9; perhaps TRBD1 as D (5 bases). Trimming removed 0 bases at V and 0 bases at J, with 7 bases between. This CDR3 is built from 15 residues. The germline V gene encodes CDR1 SGDLS and CDR2 YYNGEE. The CDR3 sequence is CASSVGGNSYNEQFF. In nucleotides, the CDR3 is TGTGCCAGCAGCGTAGGGGGCAACTCCTACAATGAGCAGTTCTTC.

The genes are TRBV19 and TRBJ1-4; the match to TRBD1 covers 9 bases. With V trimmed by 9 bases and J by 11 bases, 4 bases remained unmatched. The germline gives CDR1 LNHDA, CDR2 SQIVND (reference sequence). The CDR3 is 11 amino acids. The CDR3 reads CASRQGDKLFF. DNA of the CDR3: TGTGCCAGCCGACAGGGGGACAAACTGTTTTTT.

DNA of the CDR3: TGTGCCAGCAGCTTTATACCGGGACTTCCCTCCAGTACGCAGTATTTT. Protein: CASSFIPGLPSSTQYF. This sequence joins TRBV9 and TRBJ2-3; D might be TRBD2 (6 bases). Trimming shortened V by 4 bases and J by 8 bases, and 23 bases separated the two germline ends. CDR1 and CDR2 from the germline V gene are SGDLS and YYNGEE. The CDR3 consists of 16 residues.

V and J are TRBV28 and TRBJ2-3; D perhaps matches TRBD2 (6 bases). The CDR3 sequence is 15 residues long. In germline, CDR1 is MDHEN, CDR2 SYDVKM. V was cut by 2 bases and J by 3 bases, with 12 bases left in between. The CDR3 nucleotides are TGTGCCAGCAGTTTACCGGGGGAGATTACAGATACGCAGTATTTT. It is translated as CASSLPGEITDTQYF.

V is TRBV5-5 and J is TRBJ2-1; 8 bases match TRBD2. After removal of 0 bases from V and 1 base from J, the junction contained 6 bases not matched to a gene. This CDR3 is 17 amino acids long. Germline values: CDR1 SGHKS, CDR2 YYEKEE (reference sequence). In nucleotides, the CDR3 is TGTGCCAGCAGCTTGGTGGGCAGCGGGGGTTCCTACAATGAGCAGTTCTTC. Translated, it gives CASSLVGSGGSYNEQFF.